Listed here are 8 T cell receptor beta chains from one sample, sequenced in a study of prognosis after radiotherapy for stage I lung cancer. Genomic DNA was subjected to two-round multiplex PCR for amplification of TCR beta CDR3. Primers (each specific to one TRBV or TRBJ gene) were used in first-round PCR. TCRdb reprocessed the multiplex PCR reads with MiXCR, giving one entry per CDR3 protein. The sample records about 12,000 distinct CDR3 sequences, around 50% being singletons. This sample comprised PBMCs, obtained before or after stereotactic body radiation therapy (not recorded which). The receptor source for this set is a donor aged 50 or older with non-small cell lung cancer.

With regard to this clonotype: A far larger clone is just one base off, so this is likely a read error. V and J are TRBV7-9 and TRBJ2-7; unclear D gene. V lost 6 bases to trimming and J lost 2 bases, with 17 bases between them. In germline, CDR1 is SEHNR, CDR2 FQNEAQ (reference sequence). This CDR3 has 15 residues. The CDR3 spells CASRLTRPQTYEQYF. CDR3 nucleotides: TGTGCCAGCAGATTAACGCGGCCTCAGACCTACGAGCAGTACTTC.

To note about this clonotype: With a much larger clone just one base away, this may be a read error. The rearrangement joins TRBV9 to TRBJ2-5, with D tentatively TRBD1 or TRBD2 (5 bases each). CDR3 length: 11 amino acids. The germline V gene encodes CDR1 SGDLS and CDR2 YYNGEE. CDR3 amino acids: CASSVVGTLYF. The DNA for the CDR3 is TGTGCCAGCAGCGTAGTGGGGACCCTGTACTTC.

The chain joins TRBV27 to TRBJ2-7, with 7 bases that match TRBD2. Trimming at V came to 8 bases and at J to 4 bases, leaving 20 bases not matched to a gene. The germline V gene encodes CDR1 MNHEY and CDR2 SMNVEV (reference sequence). This CDR3 has 17 residues. This CDR3 reads CASALSGVQSGKYEQYF. Written as DNA, the CDR3 is TGTGCCAGCGCTCTTTCCGGGGTTCAGAGCGGGAAGTACGAGCAGTACTTC.

The chain links TRBV28 to TRBJ2-7, with D perhaps matching TRBD1 or TRBD2 (6 bases each). Trimming removed 3 bases from V and 2 bases from J, with 17 bases in between. Germline values: CDR1 MDHEN, CDR2 SYDVKM. The CDR3 is 16 amino acids. For the CDR3, the DNA is TGTGCCAGCAGTTTCCCGGGGGCTTTACGGCCCTACGAGCAGTACTTC. Its translation is CASSFPGALRPYEQYF.

This clonotype was counted a single time. The gene calls are TRBV11-3 and TRBJ2-7, with 7 bases lining up with TRBD2. The CDR3 consists of 19 residues. V shed 2 bases, J shed 0 bases, and the junction held 16 bases outside the gene matches. Germline CDR1 reads SGHNT; CDR2 reads YENEEA. CDR3 sequence: CASSLKGSLCGGSSYEQYF. CDR3 coding DNA: TGTGCCAGCAGCTTAAAGGGGTCGTTGTGCGGCGGGAGCTCCTACGAGCAGTACTTC.

The rearrangement joins TRBV20-1 to TRBJ1-2; a weak D match, TRBD1 (5 bases). Germline V gene data show CDR1 as DFQATT and CDR2 as SNEGSKA (reference sequence). This CDR3 has 11 amino acids. The CDR3 loop is CGTSGVYGYTF. The CDR3 nucleotides read TGCGGGACTTCCGGGGTCTATGGCTACACCTTC.

A note on this clonotype: This clone may be a read error of a much larger clone one base away. V gene TRBV6-2 or TRBV6-3 combines with J gene TRBJ2-5; D is uncertain. Germline assignment: CDR1 MNHEY and CDR2 SVGEGT. The CDR3 contains 13 residues. DNA for the CDR3: TGTGCCAGCATTTACTTGGAATTCGGGACCCAGTACTTC. This gives the protein CASIYLEFGTQYF.

The J gene is TRBJ2-1, the V gene TRBV11-2; TRBD1 matches at 8 bases. The germline V gene has CDR1 SGHAT and CDR2 FQNNGV. CDR3 length: 13 amino acids. The J segment lost 7 bases and the V segment lost 4 bases, leaving 3 bases of the junction unmatched. The CDR3 loop reads CASSSQGANEQFF. CDR3 in DNA: TGTGCCAGCAGCTCTCAGGGGGCGAATGAGCAGTTCTTC.